This T cell receptor beta chain was documented in a study of shared clonotypes between healthy human individuals. The table lists this clone with a count of one. Cells designated naive CD8 were CD45RO-negative and were positively selected for CCR7, with terminally differentiated effector memory CD45RA+ cells excluded. Nashville, Tennessee was home to all donors, each a Caucasian adult. V was clipped by 3 bases and J by 3 bases; unmatched bases: 10. The CDR3 has 16 residues. Germline V CDR1 and CDR2: MNHEY, SMNVEV (reference sequence). The assay was run at deep level. Assay used: immunoSEQ multiplex PCR; TCRdb lists only in-frame clones, some missing. The sample shows just over 2,000,000 clones, approximately 95% of them seen only once.

The receptor comes from a man aged 18 to 29 in good health. The chain recombines TRBV27 with TRBJ2-7; 8 bases line up with TRBD1. Sequencing was performed on naive CD8+ T cells sorted from blood. CDR3 sequence reads: CASSFSTGATNYEQYF. DNA of the CDR3: TGTGCCAGCAGTTTCTCGACAGGGGCCACAAACTACGAGCAGTACTTC.